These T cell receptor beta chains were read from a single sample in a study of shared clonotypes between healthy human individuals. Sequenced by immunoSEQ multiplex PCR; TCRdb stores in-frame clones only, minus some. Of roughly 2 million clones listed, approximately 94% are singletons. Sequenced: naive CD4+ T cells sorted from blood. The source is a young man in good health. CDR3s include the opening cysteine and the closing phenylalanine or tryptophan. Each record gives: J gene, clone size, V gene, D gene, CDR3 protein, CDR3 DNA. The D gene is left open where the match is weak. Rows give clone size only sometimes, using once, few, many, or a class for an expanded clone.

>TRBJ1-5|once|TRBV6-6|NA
CASSLTGNNQPQHF
TGTGCCAGCAGCCTCACAGGGAACAATCAGCCCCAGCATTTT
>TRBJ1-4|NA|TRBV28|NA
CASTPTPRATNEKLFF
TGTGCCAGCACCCCTACCCCTCGAGCAACTAATGAAAAACTGTTTTTT
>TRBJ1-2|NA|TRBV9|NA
CASSVNRELYGYTF
TGTGCCAGCAGCGTCAACAGGGAACTTTATGGCTACACCTTC
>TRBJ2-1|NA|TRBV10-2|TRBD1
CASSDIDRANYNEQFF
TGCGCCAGCAGTGACATCGACAGGGCTAATTACAATGAGCAGTTCTTC
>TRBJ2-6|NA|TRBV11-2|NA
CASSLAASGANVLTF
TGTGCCAGCAGCTTAGCAGCCTCTGGGGCCAACGTCCTGACTTTC
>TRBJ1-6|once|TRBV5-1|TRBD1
CASSLEGQGASSPLHF
TGCGCCAGCAGCTTGGAGGGACAGGGGGCGAGTTCACCCCTCCACTTT
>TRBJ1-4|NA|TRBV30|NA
CAWRSGIGATNEKLFF
TGTGCCTGGAGGTCGGGTATTGGTGCAACTAATGAAAAACTGTTTTTT
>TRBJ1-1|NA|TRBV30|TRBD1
CAWSLKDRQAFF
TGTGCCTGGAGTCTTAAGGACAGGCAAGCTTTCTTT
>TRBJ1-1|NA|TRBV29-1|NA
CSVDRQYTEAFF
TGCAGCGTTGATCGACAGTACACTGAAGCTTTCTTT
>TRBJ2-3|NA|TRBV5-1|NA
CASSSFFYGVTDTQYF
TGCGCCAGCAGCTCCTTTTTCTACGGGGTCACAGATACGCAGTATTTT
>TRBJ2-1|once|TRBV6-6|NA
CASSYGQNNEQFF
TGTGCCAGCAGTTACGGGCAGAACAATGAGCAGTTCTTC
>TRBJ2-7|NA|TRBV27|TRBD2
CASSFVGLAGGTYEQYF
TGTGCCAGCAGTTTTGTGGGACTAGCGGGAGGAACCTACGAGCAGTACTTC
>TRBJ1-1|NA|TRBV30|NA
CAWSREGDTEAFF
TGTGCCTGGAGTCGAGAGGGGGACACTGAAGCTTTCTTT
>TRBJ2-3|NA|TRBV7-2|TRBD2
CASHHGGRPTDTQYF
TGTGCCAGTCACCATGGCGGGAGGCCCACAGATACGCAGTATTTT
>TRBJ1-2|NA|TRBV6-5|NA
CASRRGLALYGYTF
TGTGCCAGCAGACGAGGACTAGCTCTTTATGGCTACACCTTC
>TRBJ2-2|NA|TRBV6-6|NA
CASSYSRSATGELFF
TGTGCCAGCAGTTACTCGCGTAGCGCGACCGGGGAGCTGTTTTTT
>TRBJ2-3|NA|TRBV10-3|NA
CAISESLTSTDTQYF
TGTGCCATCAGTGAGTCCTTAACTAGCACAGATACGCAGTATTTT
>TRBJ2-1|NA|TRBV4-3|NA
CASSQDPATNWNEQFF
TGCGCCAGCAGCCAAGACCCAGCGACCAACTGGAATGAGCAGTTCTTC
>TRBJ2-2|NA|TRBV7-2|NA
CASRLQGVGELFF
TGTGCCAGCAGACTACAGGGTGTGGGGGAGCTGTTTTTT
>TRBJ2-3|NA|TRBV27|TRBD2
CASSHAGGASLDTQYF
TGTGCCAGCAGTCACGCGGGGGGGGCCTCATTAGATACGCAGTATTTT
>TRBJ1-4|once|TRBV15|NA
CATSTGLTGRANEKLFF
TGTGCCACCAGCACGGGCCTCACGGGAAGGGCGAATGAAAAACTGTTTTTT
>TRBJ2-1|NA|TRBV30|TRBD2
CAWSTAPGTSGGVGQFF
TGTGCCTGGAGTACCGCTCCCGGGACTAGCGGGGGGGTAGGGCAGTTCTTC
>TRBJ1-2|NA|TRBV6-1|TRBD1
CASSEAAGGASNYGYTF
TGTGCCAGCAGTGAAGCGGCAGGGGGTGCGAGTAACTATGGCTACACCTTC
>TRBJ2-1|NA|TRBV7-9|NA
CASSLMGNEQFF
TGTGCCAGCAGCTTAATGGGCAATGAGCAGTTCTTC
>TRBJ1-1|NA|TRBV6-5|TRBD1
CASRRGGGTTEAFF
TGTGCCAGCAGGCGGGGAGGGGGCACAACTGAAGCTTTCTTT
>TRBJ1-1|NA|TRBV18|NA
CASSPLGRPNTEAFF
TGTGCCAGCTCCCCCCTAGGCAGGCCGAACACTGAAGCTTTCTTT
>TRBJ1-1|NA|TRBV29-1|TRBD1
CSVDRANTEAFF
TGCAGCGTGGACAGGGCGAACACTGAAGCTTTCTTT
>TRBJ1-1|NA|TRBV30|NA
CAWSGTLWGGTEAFF
TGTGCCTGGAGTGGGACGTTGTGGGGGGGCACTGAAGCTTTCTTT
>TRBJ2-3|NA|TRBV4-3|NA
CASSQELEMGTDTQYF
TGCGCCAGCAGCCAAGAACTCGAGATGGGCACAGATACGCAGTATTTT
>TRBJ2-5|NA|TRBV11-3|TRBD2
CASSSGTSRETQYF
TGTGCCAGCAGCTCAGGGACTAGCAGGGAGACCCAGTACTTC
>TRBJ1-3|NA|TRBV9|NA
CASSDGPGTSGNTIYF
TGTGCCAGCAGCGATGGGCCAGGGACATCTGGAAACACCATATATTTT
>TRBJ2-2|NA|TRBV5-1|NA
CASLTPNTGELFF
TGCGCCAGCTTGACTCCCAACACCGGGGAGCTGTTTTTT
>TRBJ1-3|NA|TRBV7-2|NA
CASGTFSGNTIYF
TGTGCCAGCGGGACGTTCTCTGGAAACACCATATATTTT